The 27 T cell receptor beta chains given below trace back to one sample, sequenced in a study of Graves' ophthalmopathy and Graves' hyperthyroidism. The TCR beta CDR3 regions underwent amplification from RNA transcripts. An opening RT-PCR round employed HTBI primers and preceded a second-round multiplex PCR. MiXCR was run by TCRdb on the multiplex PCR reads, yielding one entry per CDR3 protein. The sample lists a few hundred thousand distinct CDR3 sequences, approximately 37% seen once, with 4% to 5% in the top ten. Sequenced: peripheral blood or thyroid tissue (not recorded which). Receptors were obtained from an adult man with Graves' hyperthyroidism.

This clonotype was counted many times. The chain's CDR3 is CASSLVWGRREETQYF. In DNA, the CDR3 is TGTGCCAGCAGCTTAGTCTGGGGGCGTAGGGAAGAGACCCAGTACTTC. V gene TRBV11-2 combines with J gene TRBJ2-5; perhaps TRBD1 as D (6 bases). The CDR3 totals 16 residues. Between the trimmed V and J ends, which lost 1 base and 3 bases, there was a span of 15 bases. Germline V gene sequence: CDR1 SGHAT, CDR2 FQNNGV.

There are many counts of this clonotype. The chain employs TRBV20-1 and TRBJ1-1, with TRBD1 as a possible D gene (5 bases). Germline CDR1 is DFQATT and CDR2 is SNEGSKA (reference sequence). The length of the CDR3 is 12 residues. The ends were cut back, 7 bases at V and 6 bases at J, with 15 bases in the middle. The CDR3 spells CSGGRDRAEAFF. CDR3 DNA: TGCAGTGGGGGCAGGGATCGGGCTGAAGCTTTCTTT.

This sequence joins TRBV20-1 and TRBJ1-3; possible D gene TRBD1, 6 bases. Germline V gene data show CDR1 as DFQATT and CDR2 as SNEGSKA (reference sequence). This CDR3 contains 14 residues. Trimming removed 1 base from V and 8 bases from J, with 15 bases in between. The CDR3 spells CSARGPGAGDTIYF. The CDR3 region has the DNA TGCAGTGCTAGAGGTCCGGGGGCTGGGGACACCATATATTTT.

The chain joins TRBV7-2 to TRBJ2-7, with 11 bases lining up with TRBD2. In germline, CDR1 is SGHTA, CDR2 FQGNSA. V shed 2 bases, J shed 1 base, and the junction held 13 bases outside the gene matches. This CDR3 is 19 amino acids long. The CDR3 protein is CASSLWVSSGRSLSYEQYF. The CDR3 DNA sequence: TGTGCCAGCAGCTTATGGGTGTCTAGCGGGAGGTCTTTGTCCTACGAGCAGTACTTC.

This clonotype was detected many times. V is TRBV6-5 and J is TRBJ1-6; the D is unclear. The CDR3 runs to 14 residues. V was trimmed by 6 bases and J by 9 bases, leaving 15 bases between them. Germline V gene lookup returns CDR1 MNHEY and CDR2 SVGAGI. The CDR3 reads CASSREWRGSPLHF. The CDR3 DNA follows: TGTGCCAGCAGCCGGGAGTGGCGGGGTTCACCCCTCCACTTT.

The table lists this clonotype with a count of one. A much larger clonotype is one base distant, so this may be a read error. This rearrangement joins TRBV4-1 to TRBJ1-1; TRBD1 might be the D (6 bases). Germline V gene data show CDR1 as MGHRA and CDR2 as YSYEKL. This CDR3 contains 15 residues. The V and J ends lost 0 bases and 3 bases respectively, with 11 bases between them. In DNA form, the CDR3 reads TGCGCCAGCAGCCAAGAGATGGGGGCTTACACTGAAGCTTTCTTT. Amino acid sequence: CASSQEMGAYTEAFF.

This clonotype was counted between two and nine times. The V and J genes are TRBV6-5 and TRBJ2-5; D perhaps matches TRBD2 (5 bases). CDR3 length: 15 amino acids. The V end lost 5 bases, the J end lost 4 bases, and 17 bases lay between the germline ends. Germline values: CDR1 MNHEY, CDR2 SVGAGI. The CDR3 region has the DNA TGTGCCAGCAGTACCGGGTACGGGATAGGAGAGACCCAGTACTTC. It translates to CASSTGYGIGETQYF.

This clonotype appeared many times. This chain uses TRBV2 with TRBJ2-2; D is perhaps TRBD1 (6 bases). The CDR3 is 14 amino acids. V was pared by 8 bases and J by 1 base, with 11 bases between. Germline assignment: CDR1 SNHLY and CDR2 FYNNEI. The CDR3 DNA reads TGTGCCAGCGTTCGGACAGAGAACACCGGGGAGCTGTTTTTT. Its protein is CASVRTENTGELFF.

This clonotype was seen a handful of times. V is TRBV7-2 and J is TRBJ1-1; TRBD1 agrees at 7 bases. V shed 2 bases, J shed 7 bases, and the junction held 1 base outside the gene matches. This CDR3 spans 12 amino acids. Germline lookup yields CDR1 SGHTA and CDR2 FQGNSA. The CDR3 DNA reads TGTGCCAGCAGCTTATACAGGGGTGAAGCTTTCTTT. The encoded protein is CASSLYRGEAFF. Full variable domain (remainder filled in from reference TRBV7-2 and TRBJ1-1): GAGVSQSPSNKVTEKGKDVELRCDPISGHTALYWYRQSLGQGLEFLIYFQGNSAPDKSGLPSDRFSAERTGGSVSTLTIQRTQQEDSAVYLCASSLYRGEAFFGQGTRLTVV.

The V call is TRBV25-1, the J call TRBJ2-7; TRBD2 matches at 11 bases. The J call may not be correct, given that the DNA end is closer to TRBJ2-5. Germline V gene lookup returns CDR1 MGHDK and CDR2 SYGVNS. The CDR3 spans 15 residues. The CDR3 is CASSEFPSGGETQYF. In nucleotides, the CDR3 is TGTGCCAGCAGTGAATTCCCTAGCGGGGGGGAGACCCAGTACTTC.

This clonotype was detected many times. The V and J genes are TRBV9 and TRBJ1-1; no reliable D call. Germline assignment: CDR1 SGDLS and CDR2 YYNGEE. The CDR3 covers 15 residues. V lost 0 bases and J 0 bases, leaving 9 bases between the germline ends. Written as DNA, the CDR3 is TGTGCCAGCAGCGTAGGTCCAGAATTGAACACTGAAGCTTTCTTT. It encodes CASSVGPELNTEAFF.

The chain combines TRBV29-1 with TRBJ2-7, with 13 bases that match TRBD2. The CDR3 spans 14 residues. V lost 6 bases and J lost 6; bases outside the gene matches: 8. CDR1 SQVTM and CDR2 ANQGSEA come from the germline V gene. The CDR3 nucleotides read TGCAGCGTGCGGACGGGGACTAGCGGGACCGAGCAGTACTTC. The encoded protein is CSVRTGTSGTEQYF.

This clonotype was observed a few times. The V call is TRBV4-1, the J call TRBJ2-7; 9 bases are shared with TRBD1. The length of the CDR3 is 15 residues. V gave up 3 bases and J gave up 4 bases; unmatched junction bases: 7. Germline V gene sequence: CDR1 MGHRA, CDR2 YSYEKL. In DNA, the CDR3 is TGCGCCAGCAGCCAGGCCTCGGGACAGGGTTACGAGCAGTACTTC. Protein: CASSQASGQGYEQYF.

The chain joins TRBV25-1 to TRBJ1-2, with D unresolved. CDR1 is MGHDK, CDR2 SYGVNS, per germline. The CDR3 has 9 residues. V gave up 6 bases and J gave up 12 bases, with 8 bases separating them. CDR3 in amino acids: CASRTDNTF. The CDR3 nucleotides read TGTGCCAGCAGAACTGACAACACCTTC.

This clonotype was seen a handful of times. This rearrangement joins TRBV7-3 to TRBJ2-5; 9 nucleotides align to TRBD2. This CDR3 has 15 residues. V lost 5 bases and J lost 5; bases outside the gene matches: 9. The germline V gene encodes CDR1 SGHTA and CDR2 FQGTGA. CDR3 sequence (DNA): TGTGCCAGCAGCCAAGACCCCAGCGGGGGGGAGACCCAGTACTTC. It is translated as CASSQDPSGGETQYF.

The rearrangement joins TRBV6-4 to TRBJ2-3; 7 nucleotides align to TRBD2. This CDR3 is 16 amino acids long. The V gene's germline CDR1 is MRHNA and CDR2 SNTAGT. Trimming at V came to 3 bases and at J to 4 bases, leaving 10 bases not matched to a gene. CDR3 DNA: TGTGCCAGCAGTGAAGCTGAGGGAGGGCCCGCAGATACGCAGTATTTT. Encoded protein: CASSEAEGGPADTQYF.

This clonotype was observed many times. The V and J genes are TRBV7-8 and TRBJ1-2, with TRBD1 matching 10 bases. V was pared by 5 bases and J by 6 bases, with 9 bases of the junction left unmatched. Germline V gene data show CDR1 as SGHVS and CDR2 as FQNEAQ. This CDR3 has 15 residues. In DNA, the CDR3 is TGTGCCAGCAGCGACGTACCGGGACAGGGGAATGGCTACACCTTC. Protein: CASSDVPGQGNGYTF.

This clonotype was seen a few times. V usage is TRBV30 and J usage is TRBJ2-5, with 9 bases that match TRBD2. Germline V lookup: CDR1 GTSNPN, CDR2 SVGIG (reference sequence). CDR3 length: 17 amino acids. Unmatched junction bases numbered 13, after V lost 0 bases and J lost 5 bases. The CDR3 loop reads CAWSVRLAGILGETQYF. The DNA of the CDR3 is TGTGCCTGGAGTGTACGGCTAGCGGGGATACTAGGGGAGACCCAGTACTTC. The full variable domain, in which reference TRBV30 and TRBJ2-5 provide the parts outside the CDR3, is SQTIHQWPATLVQPVGSPLSLECTVEGTSNPNLYWYRQAAGRGLQLLFYSVGIGQISSEVPQNLSASRPQDRQFILSSKKLLLSDSGFYLCAWSVRLAGILGETQYFGPGTRLLVL.

As regards this clonotype: One junction end does not reproduce the germline sequence, and a read error may be involved. The chain links TRBV7-2 to TRBJ2-7, with 11 nucleotides matching TRBD1. The CDR3 covers 11 residues. Germline V CDR1 and CDR2: SGHTA, FQGNSA. The CDR3 here is CASSLTGQGGF. The CDR3 DNA reads as TGTGCCAGCAGCCTAACGGGACAGGGGGGTTTC.

As concerns this clonotype: The junction departs from the called germline gene at one end, perhaps through a read error. This chain connects TRBV9 to TRBJ1-2; perhaps TRBD1 as D (5 bases). Germline lookup yields CDR1 SGDLS and CDR2 YYNGEE. This CDR3 is built from 15 residues. CDR3 bases: TGTGCCAGCAGCGGAGAGACAGCCTCTAACTGTGGCTACACCTTC. This encodes CASSGETASNCGYTF.

The genes are TRBV6-6 and TRBJ2-3; 10 bases line up with TRBD2. CDR1 is MNHNY and CDR2 is SVGAGI in the germline V gene (reference sequence). The CDR3 has 15 amino acids. The J segment lost 4 bases and the V segment lost 8 bases, leaving 9 bases of the junction unmatched. The CDR3 nucleotides are TGTGCCAGCGGACCGCTAGCGGGAGAACCAGATACGCAGTATTTT. It codes for CASGPLAGEPDTQYF.

This clonotype was counted a few times. CDR3 sequence: CASSFSSGGATYEQYF. CDR3 sequence (DNA): TGTGCCAGCAGTTTCTCCTCTGGGGGGGCCACCTACGAGCAGTACTTC. The chain joins TRBV25-1 to TRBJ2-7, with D perhaps matching TRBD2 (7 bases). There are 16 residues in the CDR3. Looked up from germline, CDR1 is MGHDK and CDR2 is SYGVNS. V shed 5 bases and J shed 2 bases, with 19 bases lying between them.

Many counts were recorded for this clonotype. This chain joins TRBV6-2 or TRBV6-3 and TRBJ2-7; tentatively, D is TRBD1 or TRBD2 (5 bases each). Trimming removed 8 bases at V and 2 bases at J, with 16 bases between. The CDR3 length is 14 residues. Germline V gene lookup returns CDR1 MNHEY and CDR2 SVGEGT. The CDR3 sequence is CASGHRDPTYEQYF. For the CDR3, the DNA is TGTGCCAGCGGACACCGGGACCCAACCTACGAGCAGTACTTC.

As to this clonotype: A read error may account for a junction end that differs from germline. The rearrangement uses TRBV25-1 and TRBJ2-2; either TRBD1 or TRBD2 may supply D (5 bases each). The CDR3 is 15 amino acids. The germline V gene encodes CDR1 MGHDK and CDR2 SYGVNS. The chain's CDR3 is CASSYEGSDTGELLF. Written as DNA, the CDR3 is TGTGCCAGCAGTTACGAGGGCTCGGACACCGGGGAGCTGCTTTTT.

This clonotype was seen repeatedly, ten times or more. This chain links TRBV7-8 with TRBJ1-2, with 7 bases fitting TRBD1. The CDR3 spans 19 residues. Germline trimming cut 0 bases from V and 1 base from J; bases unmatched to any gene: 14. Germline CDR1 reads SGHVS; CDR2 reads FQNEAQ. The CDR3 sequence is CASSLATGGGGHYNYGYTF. As DNA, the CDR3 is TGTGCCAGCAGCTTAGCCACCGGAGGAGGGGGCCATTATAACTATGGCTACACCTTC.

This clonotype was seen repeatedly, ten times or more. The CDR3 DNA is TGTGCCAGCAGTCAGGGTCCGTTCAATCAGCCCCAGCATTTT. Protein product: CASSQGPFNQPQHF. The chain couples TRBV6-6 to TRBJ1-5; D perhaps matches TRBD1 (5 bases). The germline V gene encodes CDR1 MNHNY and CDR2 SVGAGI (reference sequence). Trimming pared 5 bases from V and 3 bases from J, leaving 11 bases between. The CDR3 runs 14 residues.

This chain links TRBV29-1 with TRBJ1-5, with D perhaps matching TRBD1 (5 bases). There are 13 residues in the CDR3. Looked up from germline, CDR1 is SQVTM and CDR2 is ANQGSEA. CDR3 nucleotide sequence: TGCAGTGAATCGGGGGGAGGCAATCAGCCCCAGCATTTT. Its protein is CSESGGGNQPQHF.